The T cell receptor (beta chain) described here comes from a study of beta chain features in type 1 diabetes. Whole-study context: Across all samples, over 85 million sorted cells were examined. Broader study findings: Fewer junction insertions and more nucleotide deletions appeared in type 1 diabetes patients.

Trimming pared 2 bases from V and 0 bases from J, leaving 5 bases between. From germline, CDR1 is ENHRY and CDR2 SYGVKD. The CDR3 is made up of 14 amino acids. There are a few counts of this clone. Its antigen is currently unknown. On average, the one heparinised blood draw given by each donor was 90 to 150 mL. Cell sorting via CD45RO/CCR7/CD25/CD127/CD95/CD27 was performed to obtain CD4+ naive, central memory, regulatory and stem cell-like memory cells. cDNA synthesis used the whole RNA isolate, giving expressed TCRB sequences. Method: immunoSEQ multiplex PCR; TCRdb's copy keeps in-frame clones and lacks some. The sample shows 900,000 or so clones, roughly 15% of them seen only once.

The clonotype comes from a woman aged 18 to 35 in good health. The genes are TRBV10-3 and TRBJ2-1; D is undetermined. Sequencing used naive CD4+ T cells from blood. CDR3: CAISEISSYNEQFF. CDR3 nucleotide sequence: TGTGCCATCAGTGAGATAAGCTCCTACAATGAGCAGTTCTTC.